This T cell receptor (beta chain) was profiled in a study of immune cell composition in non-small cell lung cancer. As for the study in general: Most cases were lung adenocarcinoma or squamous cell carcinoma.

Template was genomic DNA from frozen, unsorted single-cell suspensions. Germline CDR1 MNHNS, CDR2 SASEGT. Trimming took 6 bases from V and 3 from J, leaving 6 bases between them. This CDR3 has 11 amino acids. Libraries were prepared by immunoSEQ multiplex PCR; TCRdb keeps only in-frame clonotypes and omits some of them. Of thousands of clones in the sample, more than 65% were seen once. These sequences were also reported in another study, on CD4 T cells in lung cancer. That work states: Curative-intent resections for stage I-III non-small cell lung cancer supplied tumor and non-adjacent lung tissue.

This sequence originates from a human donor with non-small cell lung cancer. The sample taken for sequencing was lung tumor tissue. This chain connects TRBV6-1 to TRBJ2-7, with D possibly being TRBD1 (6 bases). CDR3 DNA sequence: TGTGCCAGCAGGGACAGCTACGAGCAGTACGTC. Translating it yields CASRDSYEQYV.